These T cell receptor beta chains were read from a single sample in a study of blood T cell repertoires in COVID-19. Produced via immunoSEQ multiplex PCR; TCRdb's table is partial and in-frame only. Of around 180,000 clones listed, roughly 70% are singletons. The sample taken for sequencing was peripheral blood. The receptors were sampled from a woman aged 80 or older with acute or convalescent COVID-19. The CDR3 runs from the conserved cysteine through the conserved F or W. A D gene is named only where the DNA matches it firmly. Some rows mark clone size as missing; the rest say once, few, many or name a class of expanded clone.

>.|14|TRBJ1-2|once|TRBV18
TGTGCCAGCTCGGACCAGGACAGCGTCTATGGCTACACCTTC
CASSDQDSVYGYTF
>TRBD1|14|TRBJ2-5|.|TRBV24-1
TGTGCCACCAGTGAAGGGGGCGGCGGAGAGACCCAGTACTTC
CATSEGGGGETQYF
>TRBD2|13|TRBJ2-3|once|TRBV5-1
TGCGCCAGCAGCGAGCAAGCGGGAGGACCGCAGTATTTT
CASSEQAGGPQYF
>TRBD1|14|TRBJ1-3|.|TRBV2
TGTGCCAGCGCAGGGGGCGGCTCTGGAAACACCATATATTTT
CASAGGGSGNTIYF
>TRBD1|19|TRBJ2-6|.|TRBV4-1
TGCGCCAGCAGCCAGAAACCGGGACAGGGGATTTCAGGGGCCAACGTCCTGACTTTC
CASSQKPGQGISGANVLTF
>TRBD1|14|TRBJ1-6|few|TRBV10-3
TGTGCCATCAGTGAAGGGGACAGGGCTTCACCCCTCCACTTT
CAISEGDRASPLHF
>TRBD2|16|TRBJ2-7|few|TRBV27
TGTGCCAGCAGTTTCCAGTCGGCTAGCGGACACTACGAGCAGTACTTC
CASSFQSASGHYEQYF
>.|14|TRBJ1-4|.|TRBV27
TGTGCCAGCAGCCGCCCGGGAGGGAATGAAAAACTGTTTTTT
CASSRPGGNEKLFF
>.|13|TRBJ1-1|once|TRBV5-8
TGTGCCAGCAGCTTGGACAGGTTTACTGAAGCTTTCTTT
CASSLDRFTEAFF
>.|17|TRBJ1-3|.|TRBV27
TGTGCCAGCAGTTTAAAACGTGGGGGGTGGTCTGGAAACACCATATATTTT
CASSLKRGGWSGNTIYF
>.|12|TRBJ2-5|few|TRBV28
TGTGCCAGCGGGAGAAGGCGGGAGACCCAGTACTTC
CASGRRRETQYF
>TRBD1|16|TRBJ2-3|.|TRBV24-1
TGTGCCACCAGCCATACCGGGACAGGGTTCACAGATACGCAGTATTTT
CATSHTGTGFTDTQYF
>.|18|TRBJ2-1|.|TRBV5-1
TGCGCCAGCAGCTTGGCCGGGGATAGCGGAAGCTCCTACAATGAGCAGTTCTTC
CASSLAGDSGSSYNEQFF
>.|13|TRBJ2-6|few|TRBV19
TGTGCCAGTAGGAGTGCCGGGGCCAACGTCCTGACTTTC
CASRSAGANVLTF
>.|10|TRBJ2-5|.|TRBV27
TGTGCCAGCAGAGCTTGGACCCAGTACTTC
CASRAWTQYF
>TRBD1|14|TRBJ2-5|.|TRBV19
TGTGCCAGTAGTTTCACAGGGGACCGAGAGACCCAGTACTTC
CASSFTGDRETQYF
>.|14|TRBJ2-4|.|TRBV10-1
TGCGCCAGCAGTGACCCAGGGGTCCCCAACATTCAGTACTTC
CASSDPGVPNIQYF
>TRBD1|13|TRBJ1-2|few|TRBV28
TGTGCCACTCACAGGGGGCGGGACTATGGCTACACCTTC
CATHRGRDYGYTF
>.|16|TRBJ2-3|.|TRBV5-5
TGTGCCAGCAGCCGGGGGGGACAGGGTCCCACAGATACGCAGTATTTT
CASSRGGQGPTDTQYF
>.|15|TRBJ1-1|once|TRBV7-3
TGTGCCAGCAGCTCAGGGACTCTACAGAACACTGAAGCTTTCTTT
CASSSGTLQNTEAFF
>TRBD1|13|TRBJ2-4|.|TRBV7-2
TGTGCCAGCAGCTCTGACAGGGAATCCCTTCAGTACTTC
CASSSDRESLQYF
>.|14|TRBJ1-2|.|TRBV3-1/TRBV3-2
TGTGCCAGCAGCCAAGATTGGGGGGTTGAGGGCTACACCTTC
CASSQDWGVEGYTF
>.|12|TRBJ2-5|once|TRBV19
TGTGCCAGTAGTAACCAGCAAGAGACCCAGTACTTC
CASSNQQETQYF
>TRBD1|14|TRBJ2-2|.|TRBV6-4
TGTGCCAGCAGCGGACAGGGCAACACCGGGGAGCTGTTTTTT
CASSGQGNTGELFF
>TRBD1|15|TRBJ1-3|.|TRBV6-6
TGTGCCAGCAGTCGGGACAGCAGCTCTGGAAACACCATATATTTT
CASSRDSSSGNTIYF
>TRBD1|16|TRBJ2-5|.|TRBV7-9
TGTGCCAGCAGCTACGGGACAGGGACGGTCGGGGAGACCCAGTACTTC
CASSYGTGTVGETQYF
>TRBD1|15|TRBJ1-5|few|TRBV3-1/TRBV3-2
TGTGCCAGCAGCTTTGGGGTTCAGGGGGACCAGCCCCAGCATTTT
CASSFGVQGDQPQHF
>TRBD1|12|TRBJ2-7|few|TRBV25-1
TGTGCCAGCAGTCAGGGGGCGAGGGAGCAGTACTTC
CASSQGAREQYF
>TRBD2|17|TRBJ2-3|.|TRBV27
TGTGCCAGCAGACGGACCCCGGGACTAGCGGGAGAGGATACGCAGTATTTT
CASRRTPGLAGEDTQYF
>.|15|TRBJ1-1|.|TRBV9
TGTGCCAGCAGCGTCGCGGGCAGGTTGGGCACTGAAGCTTTCTTT
CASSVAGRLGTEAFF
>.|15|TRBJ2-7|.|TRBV27
TGTGCCAGCAGATTCGGCCTAGACCGCGGCTACGAGCAGTACTTC
CASRFGLDRGYEQYF
>.|13|TRBJ1-3|.|TRBV19
TGTGCCAGTAAGGAGACTCCTGGAAACACCATATATTTT
CASKETPGNTIYF
>TRBD1|14|TRBJ2-7|.|TRBV7-7
TGTGCCAGCAGCCCGGACAGGGTGAATACCGAGCAGTACTTC
CASSPDRVNTEQYF
>.|15|TRBJ2-1|few|TRBV10-3
TGTGCCATCAGGGCCAAGCCGACAGATTCCGGTGAGCAGTTCTTC
CAIRAKPTDSGEQFF
>TRBD1|14|TRBJ1-1|few|TRBV20-1
TGCAGTGCTAGTGGGGACAGCCTGAACACTGAAGCTTTCTTT
CSASGDSLNTEAFF
>TRBD2|13|TRBJ2-1|.|TRBV29-1
TGCAGCGGGGGACTAGTATTAAACAATGAGCAGTTCTTC
CSGGLVLNNEQFF
>.|13|TRBJ2-3|.|TRBV29-1
TGCAGCGTTGAAGAAGGCGGGACAGATACGCAGTATTTT
CSVEEGGTDTQYF
>.|12|TRBJ2-7|.|TRBV28
TGTGCCAGCAACCACAGGGCGTACGAGCAGTACTTC
CASNHRAYEQYF
>TRBD2|15|TRBJ2-7|.|TRBV19
TGTGCCAGTAGTACTGTAGCGGGAGGTCTATACGAGCAGTACTTC
CASSTVAGGLYEQYF
>.|16|TRBJ2-1|.|TRBV3-1/TRBV3-2
TGTGCCAGCAGCCATAACCTCGTAAGGGGGAAGAATGAGCAGTTCTTC
CASSHNLVRGKNEQFF
>.|13|TRBJ1-2|.|TRBV5-1
TGCGCCAGCAGCTTGGAAAGCAACTATGGCTACACCTTC
CASSLESNYGYTF
>.|13|TRBJ1-2|few|TRBV29-1
TGCAGCGTTGAAGAGGGGGACTGGTATGGCTACACCTTC
CSVEEGDWYGYTF
>.|14|TRBJ1-5|.|TRBV19
TGTGCCAGTAGCCACAAACATAGCAATCAGCCCCAGCATTTT
CASSHKHSNQPQHF
>.|13|TRBJ2-3|.|TRBV30
TGTGCCTGGAGTCGCGGGGACACAGATACGCAGTATTTT
CAWSRGDTDTQYF
>.|14|TRBJ2-7|few|TRBV19
TGTGCCAGTAGTCCCCCCGGGGTGGGCTACGAGCAGTACTTC
CASSPPGVGYEQYF
>TRBD2|13|TRBJ2-4|.|TRBV29-1
TGCAGCGCCCGGGGGGTGGCCAAAAACATTCAGTACTTC
CSARGVAKNIQYF
>.|15|TRBJ2-2|.|TRBV6-5
TGTGCCAGCAGCCGTCACAGATTGGGCACCGGGGAGCTGTTTTTT
CASSRHRLGTGELFF